This T cell receptor beta chain was sequenced for a study of identifying expanded T cells in peripheral blood. The CDR3 contains 11 residues. Germline V gene data show CDR1 as SGHRS and CDR2 as YFSETQ. Trimming took off 0 bases at V and 12 bases at J, with 9 bases between the two ends. Clones were read by immunoSEQ multiplex PCR, and TCRdb kept only the in-frame ones, dropping some. This table has 100,000 or so clones, 80% to 90% appearing once. This chain connects TRBV5-1 to TRBJ1-1; D ambiguous. The clonotype was recovered from a person aged 18 to 75 in good health. The sample was blood. CDR3 region: CASSLGPLTFF. The CDR3 DNA reads TGCGCCAGCAGCTTGGGCCCCCTAACTTTCTTT.